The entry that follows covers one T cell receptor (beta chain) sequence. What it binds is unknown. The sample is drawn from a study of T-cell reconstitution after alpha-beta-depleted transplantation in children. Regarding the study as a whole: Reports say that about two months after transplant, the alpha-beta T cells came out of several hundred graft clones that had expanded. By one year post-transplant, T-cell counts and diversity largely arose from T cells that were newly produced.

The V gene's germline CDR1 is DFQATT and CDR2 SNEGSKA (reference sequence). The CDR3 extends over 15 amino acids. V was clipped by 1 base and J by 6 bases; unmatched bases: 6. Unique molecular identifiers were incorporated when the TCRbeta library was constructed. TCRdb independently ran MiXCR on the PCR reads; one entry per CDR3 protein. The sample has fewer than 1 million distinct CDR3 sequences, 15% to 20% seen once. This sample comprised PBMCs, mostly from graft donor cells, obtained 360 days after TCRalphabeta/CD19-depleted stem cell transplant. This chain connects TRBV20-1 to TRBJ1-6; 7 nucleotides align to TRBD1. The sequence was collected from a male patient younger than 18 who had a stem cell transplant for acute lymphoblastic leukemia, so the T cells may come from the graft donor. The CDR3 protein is CSARALTGSNSPLHF. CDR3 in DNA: TGCAGTGCTAGAGCCCTGACAGGGTCTAATTCACCCCTCCACTTT.